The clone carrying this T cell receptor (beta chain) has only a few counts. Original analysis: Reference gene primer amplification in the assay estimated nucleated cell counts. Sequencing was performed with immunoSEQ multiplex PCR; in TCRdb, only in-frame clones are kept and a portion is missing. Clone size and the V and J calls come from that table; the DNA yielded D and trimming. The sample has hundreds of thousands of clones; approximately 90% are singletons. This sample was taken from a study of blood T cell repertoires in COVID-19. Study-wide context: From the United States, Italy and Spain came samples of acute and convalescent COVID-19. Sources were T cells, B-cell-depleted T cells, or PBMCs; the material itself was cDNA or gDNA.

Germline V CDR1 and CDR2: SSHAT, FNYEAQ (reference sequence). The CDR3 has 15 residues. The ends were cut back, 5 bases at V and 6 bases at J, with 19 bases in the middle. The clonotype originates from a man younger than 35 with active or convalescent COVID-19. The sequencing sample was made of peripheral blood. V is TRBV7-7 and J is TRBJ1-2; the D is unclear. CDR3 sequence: CASSRWVEGADGYTF. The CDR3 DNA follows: TGTGCCAGCAGCCGCTGGGTGGAGGGAGCCGATGGCTACACCTTC.